This record looks at one T cell receptor beta chain sequence and its context. The source of the sample is a study of blood T cell repertoires in COVID-19. Study overall: In each case, the material was cDNA or gDNA derived from T cells, B-cell-depleted T cells, or PBMCs.

In the original workflow: Reference gene primer amplification gave estimated nucleated cell counts. Sequenced by immunoSEQ multiplex PCR; TCRdb stores in-frame clones only, minus some. From that table come the V and J calls and clone size; the DNA was used to work out D and trimming. This table has 210,000 or so clones, over 80% appearing once. The CDR3 is made up of 14 amino acids. Germline V gene sequence: CDR1 WSHSY, CDR2 SAAADI. V dropped 6 bases and J dropped 5 bases, with 11 bases sitting between them. Recruits, aged about 18 to 89 years, lived in 25 or so US areas. Assignment of participants to cohorts was predicated upon participant-reported clinical history.

The receptor's source is a woman aged 25 to 45 who had been exposed to COVID-19. The chain uses TRBV10-2 and TRBJ1-6; D not certain. Specimen: PBMCs or T cells enriched from blood (not recorded which). CDR3 sequence (DNA): TGCGCCAGCAGAGGCGACACGAATAATTCACCCCTCCACTTT. It is translated as CASRGDTNNSPLHF.